The T cell receptor (beta chain) under discussion was sequenced for a study of blood T cell repertoires in COVID-19. Study-wide background: The origin of the acute and convalescent COVID-19 samples was the United States, Italy and Spain.

Germline CDR1 DFQATT, CDR2 SNEGSKA (reference sequence). Trimming stripped 3 bases from V and 6 bases from J, with 14 bases between. The CDR3 has 13 residues. Clinical histories supplied by participants themselves formed the basis of cohort assignment. TCRdb keeps only in-frame clones here, not all; method: immunoSEQ multiplex PCR. The table records under 200,000 clones, roughly 83% of them present only once. The chain has TRBV20-1 and TRBJ2-5, with D perhaps matching TRBD2 (5 bases). The specimen sequenced was PBMCs or T cells enriched from blood (not recorded which). This TCR derives from a man between 40 and 49 years old with acute COVID-19. The CDR3 spells CSASREGMKTQYF. The CDR3 region has the DNA TGCAGTGCTAGTCGGGAAGGCATGAAGACCCAGTACTTC.